A single sample is the source of the 24 T cell receptor beta chains below, sequenced in a study of T cell repertoires in cytomegalovirus infection. TCRdb reprocessed the reads via MiXCR and lists one record per CDR3 protein. This sample has around 74,000 distinct CDR3 sequences; roughly 3.5% occur once, and the top ten carry 3.5% to 5%. The sequenced material came from PBMCs. Receptors originate from a human donor in good health (CMV status not recorded). Some clones in this sample may be carry-over from other donors' samples.

There are many counts of this clonotype. V and J are TRBV3-1 and TRBJ1-2; D uncertain. The CDR3 has 15 residues. Between the trimmed V and J ends, which lost 3 bases and 4 bases, there was a span of 15 bases. In germline, CDR1 is LGHDT, CDR2 YNNKEL (reference sequence). CDR3 region: CASSHGTGYTYGYTF. CDR3 in DNA: TGTGCCAGCAGCCACGGAACCGGCTACACCTATGGCTACACCTTC.

The sample holds many counts of this clonotype. V and J are TRBV7-3 and TRBJ2-5; the D gene is possibly TRBD1 (6 bases). Per the germline V gene, CDR1 is SGHTA and CDR2 is FQGTGA. Trimming pared 8 bases from V and 0 bases from J, leaving 10 bases between. The CDR3 runs to 13 residues. The CDR3 spells CASSGQHQETQYF. The CDR3 DNA reads TGTGCCAGCTCTGGACAGCACCAAGAGACCCAGTACTTC.

In this sample, this clonotype turned up many times. V gene TRBV12-3 or TRBV12-4 combines with J gene TRBJ2-7; D remains unclear. The CDR3 consists of 11 residues. Trimming took 5 bases from V and 2 from J, leaving 4 bases between them. The CDR3 sequence is CASSVTYEQYF. CDR3 nucleotide sequence: TGTGCCAGCAGTGTCACCTACGAGCAGTACTTC.

As concerns this clonotype: This clone may be a read error of a much larger clone one base away. The chain carries TRBV18 and TRBJ2-1; the match to TRBD1 covers 8 bases. Per the germline V gene, CDR1 is KGHSH and CDR2 is LQKENI. The CDR3 spans 14 residues. After removal of 4 bases from V and 9 bases from J, the junction contained 8 bases not matched to a gene. CDR3 in amino acids: CASSLDRVRSEQFF. The DNA for the CDR3 is TGTGCCAGCTCACTGGACAGGGTTCGGAGTGAGCAGTTCTTC.

This clonotype has at least ten counts. This CDR3 is CASSKADIYGYTF. CDR3 sequence (DNA): TGTGCCAGCAGCAAAGCCGACATCTATGGCTACACCTTC. The chain recombines TRBV12-3 or TRBV12-4 with TRBJ1-2; D remains unclear. Trimming stripped 6 bases from V and 4 bases from J, with 12 bases between. CDR3 length: 13 residues.

The chain is built from TRBV6-2 or TRBV6-3 and TRBJ2-7; no clear D gene. Germline V gene lookup returns CDR1 MNHEY and CDR2 SVGEGT. This CDR3 is built from 11 residues. V gave up 3 bases and J gave up 4 bases, with 4 bases separating them. The CDR3 sequence is CASSYIYEQYF. The CDR3 DNA reads as TGTGCCAGCAGTTATATTTACGAGCAGTACTTC.

This clonotype was observed at least ten times. The chain links TRBV11-2 to TRBJ2-1; D not certain. V lost 3 bases and J lost 6, with 9 bases in between. Looked up from germline, CDR1 is SGHAT and CDR2 is FQNNGV. The CDR3 sequence is 13 residues long. The CDR3 loop reads CASSLRQSNEQFF. The DNA of the CDR3 is TGTGCCAGCAGCTTGAGGCAGTCCAATGAGCAGTTCTTC.

This clonotype appeared many times. The rearrangement links TRBV12-3 or TRBV12-4 to TRBJ2-1; weak D call: TRBD1 (6 bases). CDR3 length equals 14 residues. V was trimmed by 5 bases and J by 8 bases, leaving 16 bases between them. As DNA, the CDR3 is TGTGCCAGCAGTAACCAACAGGGTTTTGATGAGCAGTTCTTC. Translation gives CASSNQQGFDEQFF.

The sample holds many counts of this clonotype. J is TRBJ2-7 and V is TRBV6-2 or TRBV6-3; D is perhaps TRBD1 (6 bases). V was clipped by 5 bases and J by 4 bases, with 15 bases between them. CDR1 is MNHEY, CDR2 SVGEGT, per germline. This CDR3 has 14 amino acids. The CDR3 DNA sequence: TGTGCCAGCAGTGACCGGGACAAATTATACGAGCAGTACTTC. This gives the protein CASSDRDKLYEQYF.

This clonotype was counted many times. The rearrangement uses TRBV6-2 or TRBV6-3 and TRBJ2-7; D perhaps matches TRBD1 (5 bases). The V end lost 8 bases, the J end lost 6 bases, and 20 bases lay between the germline ends. The germline gives CDR1 MNHEY, CDR2 SVGEGT. The CDR3 contains 14 residues. CDR3 DNA sequence: TGTGCCAGCCTAATGCCTTGGGGCCTCGGCGAGCAGTACTTC. As protein: CASLMPWGLGEQYF.

In this sample, this clonotype turned up many times. J is TRBJ2-7 and V is TRBV7-2, with TRBD2 matching over 8 bases. Trimming at V came to 2 bases and at J to 2 bases, leaving 2 bases not matched to a gene. CDR1 and CDR2 from the germline V gene are SGHTA and FQGNSA. CDR3 length: 14 residues. The CDR3 sequence is CASSLSGGAYEQYF. The CDR3 bases are TGTGCCAGCAGCTTAAGCGGGGGAGCCTACGAGCAGTACTTC.

This clonotype was seen many times. The chain uses TRBV4-1 and TRBJ2-5, with TRBD2 matching over 7 bases. The CDR3 runs to 16 residues. Trimming took 3 bases from V and 3 from J; bases not matched to a gene: 10. The germline V gene has CDR1 MGHRA and CDR2 YSYEKL. CDR3 sequence (DNA): TGCGCCAGCAGCCAGCAACCAGCGGGGACCAAAGAGACCCAGTACTTC. Translating gives CASSQQPAGTKETQYF.

This clonotype was seen many times. This CDR3 reads CASSPGWQPQHF. For the CDR3, the DNA is TGTGCCAGCAGTCCGGGTTGGCAGCCCCAGCATTTT. This rearrangement joins TRBV28 to TRBJ1-5; D remains ambiguous. Germline lookup yields CDR1 MDHEN and CDR2 SYDVKM. The germline V and J ends were trimmed by 5 bases and 7 bases, with 9 bases remaining between them. CDR3 size: 12 residues.

This clonotype was observed many times. This chain connects TRBV12-3 or TRBV12-4 to TRBJ1-5; 8 bases line up with TRBD1. The trim removed 6 bases at V and 2 bases at J, leaving 9 bases unmatched. The CDR3 extends over 16 amino acids. CDR3 residues: CASSPRRGHGNQPQHF. The CDR3 DNA follows: TGTGCCAGCAGCCCGCGCAGGGGGCATGGCAATCAGCCCCAGCATTTT.

Many counts were recorded for this clonotype. J is TRBJ2-7 and V is TRBV20-1; the D gene is possibly TRBD1 (6 bases). This CDR3 has 13 residues. Germline-derived CDR1 and CDR2 are DFQATT and SNEGSKA (reference sequence). The CDR3 DNA reads as TGCAGCGGCCAGACAGGCGCGACCTACGAGCAGTACTTC. Translated: CSGQTGATYEQYF.

This clonotype was counted ten times or more. The chain uses TRBV18 and TRBJ1-1, with a tentative D call TRBD1 (5 bases). V lost 0 bases, J lost 5 bases, and 16 bases lay in between. The germline V gene encodes CDR1 KGHSH and CDR2 LQKENI. The length of the CDR3 is 16 residues. This CDR3 is CASSPPEVRGRTEAFF. CDR3 DNA: TGTGCCAGCTCACCACCGGAGGTTAGGGGAAGGACTGAAGCTTTCTTT. Supplemented by reference TRBV18 and TRBJ1-1, the full variable domain reads NAGVMQNPRHLVRRRGQEARLRCSPMKGHSHVYWYRQLPEEGLKFMVYLQKENIIDESGMPKERFSAEFPKEGPSILRIQQVVRGDSAAYFCASSPPEVRGRTEAFFGQGTRLTVV.

This clonotype was detected many times. The J gene is TRBJ1-1, the V gene TRBV19; TRBD1 might be the D (5 bases). The germline V gene has CDR1 LNHDA and CDR2 SQIVND (reference sequence). V lost 7 bases, J lost 1 base, and 10 bases lay in between. This CDR3 is built from 13 residues. CDR3 loop: CASTPRGNTEAFF. CDR3 DNA sequence: TGTGCCAGTACCCCGAGGGGGAACACTGAAGCTTTCTTT.

This clonotype showed up just a few times. The chain has TRBV28 and TRBJ2-5; perhaps TRBD2 as D (6 bases). The V gene lost 7 bases and the J gene lost 1 base, with 16 bases spanning the gap. The CDR3 runs 15 residues. Germline V gives CDR1 MDHEN, CDR2 SYDVKM. The CDR3 DNA follows: TGTGCCAGCACCCTAGGGACCGGGGGCCAAGAGACCCAGTACTTC. Translation gives CASTLGTGGQETQYF.

In its sample, this clonotype was seen many times. V usage is TRBV7-2 and J usage is TRBJ2-3; D unclear. The CDR3 loop spans 14 amino acids. The V gene lost 3 bases and the J gene lost 3 bases, with 10 bases spanning the gap. Germline V lookup: CDR1 SGHTA, CDR2 FQGNSA. The CDR3 DNA sequence: TGTGCCAGCAGCTTTACCGATAGGACAGATACGCAGTATTTT. The encoded protein is CASSFTDRTDTQYF.

Comments on this clonotype: This may arise from a read error, as a much more abundant clone is one base away. The chain joins TRBV5-1 to TRBJ2-3; TRBD1 agrees at 7 bases. The CDR3 covers 15 residues. Germline-derived CDR1 and CDR2 are SGHRS and YFSETQ. The CDR3: CASSGRQGRTETQYF. Here the CDR3 DNA reads TGCGCCAGCAGCGGGAGACAGGGACGCACAGAAACGCAGTATTTT.

This clonotype was observed many times. The chain couples TRBV6-2 or TRBV6-3 to TRBJ2-5; D may be TRBD1 (5 bases). Germline V gene sequence: CDR1 MNHEY, CDR2 SVGEGT. The CDR3 has 16 residues. The V gene lost 6 bases and the J gene lost 3 bases, with 20 bases spanning the gap. CDR3: CASSFRTSVREETQYF. The CDR3 DNA follows: TGTGCCAGCAGCTTCCGGACATCGGTCAGGGAAGAGACCCAGTACTTC.

The table lists this clonotype with many counts. The chain links TRBV6-2 or TRBV6-3 to TRBJ1-2; weak D call: TRBD1 (5 bases). CDR1 is MNHEY, CDR2 SVGEGT, per germline. The CDR3 extends over 14 amino acids. Deletions cut 4 bases from V and 9 bases from J, with 18 bases between. This CDR3 reads CASSWGSAALSYTF. The CDR3 coding sequence is TGTGCCAGCAGTTGGGGGTCCGCTGCGCTGAGCTACACCTTC.

This chain connects TRBV6-5 to TRBJ2-7, with a tentative D call TRBD2 (6 bases). This CDR3 contains 13 residues. Deletions cut 0 bases from V and 6 bases from J, with 9 bases between. Germline V gene lookup returns CDR1 MNHEY and CDR2 SVGAGI. The CDR3 protein is CASSYSSGVEQYF. Written as DNA, the CDR3 is TGTGCCAGCAGTTACTCATCGGGGGTCGAGCAGTACTTC.

As to this clonotype: This may come from a read error, since a much larger clone is one base off. J is TRBJ2-3 and V is TRBV5-4; a possible D gene is TRBD1 (6 bases). The CDR3 totals 14 residues. Germline V gene lookup returns CDR1 SGHNT and CDR2 YYREEE (reference sequence). Here the CDR3 reads CAPAGARGTDTRYF. Written as DNA, the CDR3 is TGTGCCCCAGCAGGGGCCCGCGGCACAGATACGCGGTATTTT.